The next 9 T cell receptor beta chains were all read from a single sample in a study of T-cell reconstitution after alpha-beta-depleted transplantation in children. Preparation of the TCRbeta library used unique molecular identifiers. In TCRdb, the PCR reads were re-called with MiXCR into one record per CDR3 protein. The repertoire has about 27,000 distinct CDR3 sequences, about 5.8% of them found once; the top ten carry around 6.6%. This material consisted of PBMCs, mostly from graft donor cells, taken 180 days after TCRalphabeta/CD19-depleted stem cell transplant. The source of these receptors is a male patient younger than 18 who had a stem cell transplant for acute myeloid leukemia, so the T cells may come from the graft donor.

The sample holds many counts of this clonotype. This chain joins TRBV14 and TRBJ2-6; the D is unclear. CDR3 size: 15 residues. CDR1 and CDR2 (germline): SGHDN, FVKESK. V lost 6 bases to trimming and J lost 1 base, with 10 bases between them. CDR3 sequence: CASSRQASGANVLTF. The CDR3, as DNA: TGTGCCAGCAGTCGCCAGGCTTCTGGGGCCAACGTCCTGACTTTC.

In its sample, this clonotype was seen many times. The chain has TRBV5-1 and TRBJ1-1, with D tentatively TRBD1 (5 bases). This CDR3 contains 14 residues. The ends were cut back, 4 bases at V and 1 base at J, with 11 bases in the middle. The V gene's germline CDR1 is SGHRS and CDR2 YFSETQ. The CDR3 sequence: CASSAGGSNTEAFF. CDR3 nucleotides: TGCGCCAGCAGCGCCGGGGGATCGAACACTGAAGCTTTCTTT.

Many counts were recorded for this clonotype. The V and J genes are TRBV12-3 or TRBV12-4 and TRBJ1-3; 8 bases are shared with TRBD1. The CDR3 runs to 14 residues. V shed 6 bases, J shed 4 bases, and the junction held 5 bases outside the gene matches. The CDR3 is CASRRTGNGNTIYF. In nucleotides, the CDR3 is TGTGCCAGCAGGAGGACAGGGAACGGAAACACCATATATTTT.

This clonotype was recorded many times. The rearrangement joins TRBV30 to TRBJ2-7; D may be TRBD2 (5 bases). Trimming left V 5 bases short and J 3 bases short, with 11 bases between. From germline, CDR1 is GTSNPN and CDR2 SVGIG (reference sequence). This CDR3 region has 12 residues. Written as DNA, the CDR3 is TGTGCCTGGCAACGGGGAGTCTACGAGCAGTACTTC. Amino acids: CAWQRGVYEQYF. The full variable domain, completed using reference TRBV30 and TRBJ2-7, is SQTIHQWPATLVQPVGSPLSLECTVEGTSNPNLYWYRQAAGRGLQLLFYSVGIGQISSEVPQNLSASRPQDRQFILSSKKLLLSDSGFYLCAWQRGVYEQYFGPGTRLTVT.

The table lists this clonotype with many counts. The J gene is TRBJ1-4, the V gene TRBV12-3 or TRBV12-4, with unresolved D. This CDR3 comprises 14 residues. V was clipped by 8 bases and J by 0 bases, with 10 bases between them. CDR3: CASCPGTTNEKLFF. The CDR3 DNA sequence: TGTGCCAGCTGTCCGGGGACAACTAATGAAAAACTGTTTTTT.

This clonotype was detected ten times or more. The gene calls are TRBV5-1 and TRBJ2-7, with 8 positions matching TRBD1. The length of the CDR3 is 13 residues. Unmatched junction bases numbered 6, after V lost 4 bases and J lost 6 bases. Germline V gene lookup returns CDR1 SGHRS and CDR2 YFSETQ. This CDR3 is CASSRGQGFEQYF. Written as DNA, the CDR3 is TGCGCCAGCAGCCGTGGACAGGGTTTCGAGCAGTACTTC.

This clonotype is medium-sized in the sample. V gene TRBV25-1 combines with J gene TRBJ2-7; 8 bases are shared with TRBD1. CDR3 length: 12 amino acids. Germline-derived CDR1 and CDR2 are MGHDK and SYGVNS. V trimming: 5 bases; J trimming: 6 bases; junction bases outside the gene matches: 3. The CDR3 spells CASSYTGGEQYF. The CDR3 DNA follows: TGTGCCAGCAGTTATACAGGGGGCGAGCAGTACTTC.

There are many counts of this clonotype. The gene calls are TRBV6-2 or TRBV6-3 and TRBJ2-7; D possibly uses TRBD1 or TRBD2 (5 bases each). Germline CDR1 is MNHEY and CDR2 is SVGEGT. Deletions cut 7 bases from V and 6 bases from J, with 13 bases between. The CDR3 covers 12 residues. The CDR3 DNA is TGTGCCAGCAACCCAACAGGAGGCGAGCAGTACTTC. Protein: CASNPTGGEQYF.

Comment on this clonotype: This may stem from a read error, because a much larger clone lies one nucleotide away. The CDR3 reads CAIAGGVTGELFF. DNA of the CDR3: TGTGCCATCGCCGGAGGGGTCACCGGGGAGCTGTTTTTT. The V gene is TRBV5-2, the J gene TRBJ2-2; the table names TRBD2, a call not compared with the DNA. TRBV5-2 is marked as a pseudogene. The CDR3 runs 13 residues.